Sequencing of this T cell receptor (beta chain) was carried out in a study of metastatic and nonmetastatic thyroid tumors. Study at large: Thyroid patients, malignant and benign, had repertoires compared across blood and tumor or nodule tissue.

Germline V gene lookup returns CDR1 SGHRS and CDR2 YFSETQ. CDR3 length: 16 amino acids. V lost 0 bases and J lost 7; bases outside the gene matches: 9. TCRdb re-analyzed the PCR reads using MiXCR. Found here are more than 40,000 clones, roughly 16% of them singletons; the top ten hold 22%. Each patient went into thyroid surgery without having received any treatment. Study results and caveats: Within blood and tumor, benign nodules reportedly had significantly lower TCR beta diversity than malignant thyroid tumors did.

This clone showed up many times. Its antigen is undetermined. The clonotype originates from a female donor with papillary thyroid cancer or a benign thyroid nodule (not recorded which). Some clones in this sample may be carry-over from other donors' samples. The rearrangement uses TRBV5-1 and TRBJ2-1; 8 bases are shared with TRBD1. What was sequenced was blood. The CDR3 loop reads CASSLESAGGKNEQFF. For the CDR3, the DNA is TGCGCCAGCAGCTTGGAGTCTGCAGGGGGCAAGAATGAGCAGTTCTTC. Full variable domain (remainder filled in from reference TRBV5-1 and TRBJ2-1): KAGVTQTPRYLIKTRGQQVTLSCSPISGHRSVSWYQQTPGQGLQFLFEYFSETQRNKGNFPGRFSGRQFSNSRSEMNVSTLELGDSALYLCASSLESAGGKNEQFFGPGTRLTVL.